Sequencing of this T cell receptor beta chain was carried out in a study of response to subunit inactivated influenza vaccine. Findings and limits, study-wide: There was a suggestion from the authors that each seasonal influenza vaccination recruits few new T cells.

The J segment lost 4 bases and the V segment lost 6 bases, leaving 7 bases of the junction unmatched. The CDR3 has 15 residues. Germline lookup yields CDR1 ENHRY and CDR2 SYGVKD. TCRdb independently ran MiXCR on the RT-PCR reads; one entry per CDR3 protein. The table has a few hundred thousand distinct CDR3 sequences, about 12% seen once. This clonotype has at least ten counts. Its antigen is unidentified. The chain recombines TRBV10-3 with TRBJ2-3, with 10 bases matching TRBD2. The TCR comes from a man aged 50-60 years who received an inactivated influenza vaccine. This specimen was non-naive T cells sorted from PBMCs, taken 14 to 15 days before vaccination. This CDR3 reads CAIRPSGGASDTQYF. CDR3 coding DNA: TGTGCCATCAGACCGAGCGGGGGGGCCTCAGATACGCAGTATTTT.